The 23 T cell receptor beta chains below come from one sample, sequenced in a study of glioma-infiltrating T cells after dendritic cell vaccination. Libraries were prepared by immunoSEQ multiplex PCR; TCRdb keeps only in-frame clonotypes and omits some of them. The sample consists of around 32,000 clones, roughly nine tenths of them appearing once. Sequenced material: blood, taken before dendritic cell vaccination. The receptor set was obtained from a human donor with glioblastoma.

This chain links TRBV7-2 with TRBJ1-6, with 8 positions matching TRBD1. Germline V gene data show CDR1 as SGHTA and CDR2 as FQGNSA. J lost 7 bases, V lost 4 bases, and 3 bases had no gene match. The CDR3 length is 14 residues. The CDR3 sequence is CASSWTGSNSPLHF. For the CDR3, the DNA is TGTGCCAGCAGCTGGACAGGGTCGAATTCACCCCTCCACTTT.

Only a few counts were recorded for this clone. The chain carries TRBV4-1 and TRBJ1-4; a weak D match, TRBD1 (5 bases). The CDR3 is 15 amino acids. Per the germline V gene, CDR1 is MGHRA and CDR2 is YSYEKL. The V gene lost 0 bases and the J gene lost 4 bases, with 9 bases spanning the gap. The CDR3 nucleotides are TGCGCCAGCAGCCAAGAGGTTACAGGTAATGAAAAACTGTTTTTT. Its protein is CASSQEVTGNEKLFF.

The chain joins TRBV5-4 to TRBJ2-7, with 8 nucleotides matching TRBD2. The junction had 9 bases not matched to a gene; V was cut back by 1 base and J by 3 bases. The length of the CDR3 is 16 residues. The V gene's germline CDR1 is SGHNT and CDR2 YYREEE (reference sequence). CDR3 in amino acids: CASSLRPSGGVYEQYF. CDR3 nucleotide sequence: TGTGCCAGCAGCTTGAGGCCATCGGGGGGGGTCTACGAGCAGTACTTC.

The V call is TRBV7-2, the J call TRBJ2-5; the match to TRBD2 covers 8 bases. The ends lost 1 base at V and 5 bases at J; junction bases unmatched: 3. There are 14 residues in the CDR3. Germline V gene sequence: CDR1 SGHTA, CDR2 FQGNSA. The CDR3 DNA reads as TGTGCCAGCAGCTTAGACCGGGGGGGGGAGACCCAGTACTTC. Its translation: CASSLDRGGETQYF.

The chain recombines TRBV19 with TRBJ1-2; weak D call: TRBD1 (5 bases). Looked up from germline, CDR1 is LNHDA and CDR2 is SQIVND (reference sequence). There are 17 residues in the CDR3. The germline V and J ends were trimmed by 7 bases and 5 bases, with 26 bases remaining between them. In nucleotides, the CDR3 is TGTGCCAGTACCCCAGACCCCCCGGGACTGCGCCCTTATGGCTACACCTTC. It specifies CASTPDPPGLRPYGYTF.

V is TRBV6-1 and J is TRBJ1-2; possible D gene TRBD1, 6 bases. Germline CDR1 MNHNS, CDR2 SASEGT. Between the trimmed V and J ends, which lost 4 bases and 5 bases, there was a span of 17 bases. The CDR3 totals 15 residues. The CDR3 is CASSVTGLSSYGYTF. In DNA, the CDR3 is TGTGCCAGCAGTGTTACAGGGTTATCGTCGTATGGCTACACCTTC.

The chain links TRBV30 to TRBJ2-2, with D unresolved. Germline V gene data show CDR1 as GTSNPN and CDR2 as SVGIG (reference sequence). This CDR3 has 13 amino acids. The V and J ends lost 5 bases and 4 bases respectively, with 11 bases between them. Here the CDR3 reads CAWGAVGTGELFF. The DNA for the CDR3 is TGTGCCTGGGGTGCGGTCGGCACCGGGGAGCTGTTTTTT.

This chain uses TRBV5-6 with TRBJ1-5; perhaps TRBD1 as D (5 bases). Germline CDR1 SGHDT, CDR2 YYEEEE. V was shortened by 6 bases and J by 6 bases, with 16 bases between the two germline ends. This CDR3 has 14 residues. The CDR3 DNA reads as TGTGCCAGCACGCAACGGGGGACCATTCAGCCCCAGCATTTT. The encoded protein is CASTQRGTIQPQHF.

This chain links TRBV5-1 with TRBJ2-7; 7 bases fit TRBD1. This CDR3 region has 18 residues. Germline loops: CDR1 SGHRS, CDR2 YFSETQ. The trim removed 0 bases at V and 3 bases at J, leaving 15 bases unmatched. CDR3 nucleotides: TGCGCCAGCAGCTTGGATAGTCGTGGGACAGCCGACATCTACGAGCAGTACTTC. This encodes CASSLDSRGTADIYEQYF.

The chain has TRBV5-4 and TRBJ2-3; possibly TRBD1 for D (8 bases). The germline gives CDR1 SGHNT, CDR2 YYREEE (reference sequence). The CDR3 runs 17 residues. V was cut by 4 bases and J by 8 bases, with 26 bases left in between. CDR3 loop: CASSPPGGGEGWGTQYF. The CDR3 bases are TGTGCCAGCAGCCCCCCAGGGGGCGGGGAGGGCTGGGGTACGCAGTATTTT.

This chain connects TRBV7-6 to TRBJ2-1; weak D call: TRBD1 (6 bases). CDR1 and CDR2 from the germline V gene are SGHVS and FNYEAQ. Deletions cut 5 bases from V and 8 bases from J, with 13 bases between. The CDR3 covers 13 residues. Here the CDR3 reads CASSATGRDEQFF. The DNA of the CDR3 is TGTGCCAGCAGCGCAACAGGGCGCGATGAGCAGTTCTTC.

This rearrangement joins TRBV6-5 to TRBJ2-5; a weak D match, TRBD1 (6 bases). Germline loops: CDR1 MNHEY, CDR2 SVGAGI. The CDR3 length is 13 residues. V lost 6 bases, J lost 4 bases, and 12 bases lay in between. CDR3 nucleotide sequence: TGTGCCAGCAGGACTCAGGGGAGAGAGACCCAGTACTTC. Its translation is CASRTQGRETQYF.

The chain joins TRBV5-1 to TRBJ2-3; 12 nucleotides line up with TRBD2. Germline loops: CDR1 SGHRS, CDR2 YFSETQ. The CDR3 has 17 amino acids. V trimming: 4 bases; J trimming: 2 bases; junction bases outside the gene matches: 8. The CDR3 is CASSRLSSGGATDTQYF. Written as DNA, the CDR3 is TGCGCCAGCAGCCGACTATCTAGCGGGGGGGCCACAGATACGCAGTATTTT.

On this clone: As the CDR3 is not closed by the conserved phenylalanine or tryptophan, this likely results from a read error. The limits of the CDR3 on the DNA are not certain, so only TCRdb's listed CDR3 is given. The genes are TRBV29-1 and TRBJ2-7; the D call in the table, TRBD2, was not verified against the DNA. A total of 12 residues make up the CDR3, ends included. The V gene's germline CDR1 is SQVTM and CDR2 ANQGSEA. CDR3 in amino acids: CSVSGASGGYHL.

V is TRBV4-1 and J is TRBJ1-2; unclear D gene. With 1 base removed from V and 1 base from J, the gap between germline ends came to 7 bases. CDR3 size: 14 residues. Germline values: CDR1 MGHRA, CDR2 YSYEKL. The DNA of the CDR3 is TGCGCCAGCAGCCAAGGGCGGCTTAACTATGGCTACACCTTC. Its translation: CASSQGRLNYGYTF.

The chain links TRBV30 to TRBJ1-2; 7 nucleotides line up with TRBD1. CDR3 length: 15 amino acids. The V and J ends lost 1 base and 8 bases, in that order; junction bases with no gene match: 13. Germline V gene sequence: CDR1 GTSNPN, CDR2 SVGIG (reference sequence). As DNA, the CDR3 is TGTGCCTGGAGTGACGGGACAGCTACAGGGCAAGGCTACACCTTC. As protein: CAWSDGTATGQGYTF.

The chain's CDR3 is CASSENYRINYGYTF. The CDR3 DNA follows: TGTGCCAGCAGTGAGAATTACAGAATTAACTATGGCTACACCTTC. The chain combines TRBV6-1 with TRBJ1-2; D not certain. Germline V gene lookup returns CDR1 MNHNS and CDR2 SASEGT. V was trimmed by 3 bases and J by 1 base, leaving 12 bases between them. There are 15 residues in the CDR3.

About this clone itself: Other DNA sequences of this sample code for an identical CDR3. This chain connects TRBV2 to TRBJ2-3; 8 bases fit TRBD2. The CDR3 sequence is 16 residues long. Trimming cost V 7 bases and J 2 bases; bases outside gene matches: 11. Germline assignment: CDR1 SNHLY and CDR2 FYNNEI. The CDR3 reads CASIGGTSGSTDTQYF. In DNA form, the CDR3 reads TGTGCCAGCATTGGGGGTACTAGCGGATCCACAGATACGCAGTATTTT.

The J gene is TRBJ1-6, the V gene TRBV5-8, with D hard to call. Germline CDR1 and CDR2: SGHTS and YDEGEE. The CDR3 has 15 amino acids. V was shortened by 1 base and J by 4 bases, with 9 bases between the two germline ends. In nucleotides, the CDR3 is TGTGCCAGCAGCTTGATGGGCAGGTATAATTCACCCCTCCACTTT. Its translation is CASSLMGRYNSPLHF.

This chain connects TRBV5-5 to TRBJ2-7; D is unclear. This CDR3 has 13 residues. Trimming removed 1 base from V and 4 bases from J, with 9 bases in between. Germline loops: CDR1 SGHKS, CDR2 YYEKEE (reference sequence). DNA for the CDR3: TGTGCCAGCAGCTTGCTGAGTGAGTACGAGCAGTACTTC. Protein: CASSLLSEYEQYF.

This chain joins TRBV5-1 and TRBJ1-5; TRBD1 matches at 7 bases. CDR1 and CDR2 (germline): SGHRS, YFSETQ. V shed 0 bases, J shed 9 bases, and the junction held 6 bases outside the gene matches. The length of the CDR3 is 14 residues. This CDR3 is CASSLGETGSPQHF. CDR3 nucleotides: TGCGCCAGCAGCTTGGGGGAGACAGGGTCGCCCCAGCATTTT.

The chain employs TRBV7-2 and TRBJ1-5; maybe TRBD1 (5 bases). Trimming shortened V by 4 bases and J by 4 bases, and 26 bases separated the two germline ends. The length of the CDR3 is 19 residues. From germline, CDR1 is SGHTA and CDR2 FQGNSA. The CDR3 reads CASSSRGGAARLLNQPQHF. The CDR3 nucleotides read TGTGCCAGCAGCTCGCGTGGTGGGGCAGCACGCTTGCTTAATCAGCCCCAGCATTTT.

Only a few counts were recorded for this clone. This sequence joins TRBV6-5 and TRBJ2-3, with 7 bases lining up with TRBD2. V was clipped by 5 bases and J by 0 bases; unmatched bases: 5. CDR3 length: 15 residues. Germline values: CDR1 MNHEY, CDR2 SVGAGI. CDR3 DNA sequence: TGTGCCAGCAGTCCCTGGGAGGGAAGCACAGATACGCAGTATTTT. This translates into CASSPWEGSTDTQYF.